This T cell receptor beta chain was observed in a study of shared clonotypes between healthy human individuals. Study context: Per donor, three plates held CD4 naive cells, three held CD4 memory, two held CD8 naive and one held CD8 memory. Points from the study as a whole: Researchers found naive subsets generally carried larger estimated richness than memory subsets.

V was pared by 4 bases and J by 3 bases, with 18 bases of the junction left unmatched. The germline CDR1 and CDR2 sequences are SGDLS and YYNGEE. This CDR3 spans 19 amino acids. Investigators spread the genomic DNA of each subset evenly over several immunoSEQ plates. Clones were sequenced by immunoSEQ multiplex PCR, and TCRdb holds only the in-frame ones, with some missing. The sample includes 550,000 to 750,000 clones, nearly 97% seen only once; the top ten take over 0.09%. It was CD45RO-negative cells, positively selected for CCR7, that made up naive CD8 cells, with terminally differentiated effector memory CD45RA+ cells excluded. Donors had no recently reported acute infections or vaccinations and were HIV-negative. Concerning this clone itself: Its specificity is unknown.

The source is a woman in her 30s in good health. The rearrangement joins TRBV9 to TRBJ2-1; 8 bases align to TRBD2. Sequencing was done on a sample of naive CD8+ T cells sorted from blood. The CDR3 DNA is TGTGCCAGCAGCCCCCGAAACCCCGGGCCGGGGACTAGCTACAATGAGCAGTTCTTC. Protein: CASSPRNPGPGTSYNEQFF.